This T cell receptor beta chain originates from a study of blood T cell repertoires in COVID-19. Study information: Sample material is recorded as cDNA or gDNA derived from T cells, B-cell-depleted T cells, or PBMCs.

This clone has a handful of counts. Per the germline V gene, CDR1 is SNHLY and CDR2 is FYNNEI. Germline trimming cut 7 bases from V and 4 bases from J; bases unmatched to any gene: 6. The CDR3 has 13 residues. Original handling: Using reference gene primer amplification, nucleated cell counts were estimated. Here immunoSEQ multiplex PCR was the method, and the copy in TCRdb shows in-frame clones only, minus some. The D gene and trimming were derived from the DNA, and the V and J assignments and clone size from that table. The sample carries 200,000 to 250,000 clones, around 80% recorded once. The source of this sequence is a woman older than 75 with acute or convalescent COVID-19. This chain connects TRBV2 to TRBJ1-1, with 7 bases that match TRBD1. Sequencing used peripheral blood. DNA for the CDR3: TGTGCCAGCATGGCGGAGGGGGCCACTGAAGCTTTCTTT. Translated, it gives CASMAEGATEAFF.